Each of the 27 T cell receptor beta chains below was sequenced from the same sample in a study of T cells in Graves' hyperthyroidism and ophthalmopathy. The source material, RNA transcripts, was used to amplify TCR beta CDR3 regions. HTBI primers were the set used in a first-round RT-PCR of the TCR CDR3. TCRdb re-analysed the multiplex PCR reads in MiXCR, keeping a single row per CDR3 protein. Of around 690,000 distinct CDR3 sequences listed, 15% to 20% are singletons. Sequencing was carried out using blood. The receptors here all came from a man aged 45-60 years with Graves' hyperthyroidism.

This clonotype has ten or more counts. The rearrangement links TRBV28 to TRBJ2-2, with D hard to call. The germline V gene encodes CDR1 MDHEN and CDR2 SYDVKM. Trimming removed 7 bases from V and 5 bases from J, with 17 bases in between. The CDR3 sequence is 15 residues long. Here the CDR3 reads CASTPPGPWTGELFF. The DNA for the CDR3 is TGTGCCAGCACCCCCCCCGGGCCTTGGACCGGGGAGCTGTTTTTT.

The table lists this clonotype with many counts. The rearrangement uses TRBV28 and TRBJ2-7; D call uncertain. Between the trimmed V and J ends, which lost 6 bases and 1 base, there was a span of 7 bases. This CDR3 spans 12 amino acids. Germline CDR1 is MDHEN and CDR2 is SYDVKM. The CDR3 nucleotides are TGTGCCAGCAGAACAGCTTCCTACGAGCAGTACTTC. The encoded protein is CASRTASYEQYF. The complete variable domain, with remaining parts taken from reference TRBV28 and TRBJ2-7, reads DVKVTQSSRYLVKRTGEKVFLECVQDMDHENMFWYRQDPGLGLRLIYFSYDVKMKEKGDIPEGYSVSREKKERFSLILESASTNQTSMYLCASRTASYEQYFGPGTRLTVT.

This clonotype was seen many times. The chain links TRBV30 to TRBJ1-1; weak D call: TRBD1 (6 bases). Trimming removed 5 bases at V and 4 bases at J, with 17 bases between. The germline CDR1 and CDR2 sequences are GTSNPN and SVGIG (reference sequence). This CDR3 spans 14 amino acids. The CDR3 region is CAWGLQQGLTEAFF. CDR3 in DNA: TGTGCCTGGGGCCTCCAACAGGGACTCACTGAAGCTTTCTTT. Drawing the rest from reference TRBV30 and TRBJ1-1, the complete variable domain is SQTIHQWPATLVQPVGSPLSLECTVEGTSNPNLYWYRQAAGRGLQLLFYSVGIGQISSEVPQNLSASRPQDRQFILSSKKLLLSDSGFYLCAWGLQQGLTEAFFGQGTRLTVV.

This clonotype was recorded at least ten times. The chain combines TRBV11-2 with TRBJ2-5, with D perhaps matching TRBD1 or TRBD2 (5 bases each). The germline V gene encodes CDR1 SGHAT and CDR2 FQNNGV. This CDR3 spans 17 amino acids. V lost 3 bases and J 2 bases, leaving 19 bases between the germline ends. As DNA, the CDR3 is TGTGCCAGCAGCTTTCTTCCGGGGCCGAGACTTCAAGAGACCCAGTACTTC. It is translated as CASSFLPGPRLQETQYF.

There are many counts of this clonotype. The genes are TRBV12-3 or TRBV12-4 and TRBJ2-5, with 11 bases aligning to TRBD2. With 7 bases clipped from V and 2 bases from J, the junction kept 6 bases outside the gene matches. This CDR3 is 15 amino acids long. Here the CDR3 DNA reads TGTGCCAGCACCGGGACTAGCGGAGCGCAAGAGACCCAGTACTTC. Its translation is CASTGTSGAQETQYF.

This clonotype has a count of ten or more. The V gene is TRBV3-1, the J gene TRBJ2-2; no reliable D call. In germline, CDR1 is LGHDT, CDR2 YNNKEL (reference sequence). Trimming pared 5 bases from V and 0 bases from J, leaving 4 bases between. The CDR3 loop spans 13 amino acids. CDR3 sequence (DNA): TGTGCCAGCAGCAAAGCGAACACCGGGGAGCTGTTTTTT. It specifies CASSKANTGELFF.

This clonotype was counted a few times. The chain couples TRBV9 to TRBJ2-2, with TRBD2 as a possible D gene (6 bases). CDR1 is SGDLS and CDR2 is YYNGEE in the germline V gene. Deletions cut 4 bases from V and 1 base from J, with 17 bases between. This CDR3 region has 17 residues. The DNA for the CDR3 is TGTGCCAGCAGCCCCCGCGTCTCGGGACTGAACACCGGGGAGCTGTTTTTT. It is translated as CASSPRVSGLNTGELFF.

The V and J genes are TRBV7-6 and TRBJ1-5; no clear D. Looked up from germline, CDR1 is SGHVS and CDR2 is FNYEAQ. CDR3 length equals 16 residues. Deletions cut 0 bases from V and 0 bases from J, with 9 bases between. CDR3 sequence: CASSLAASHSNQPQHF. DNA for the CDR3: TGTGCCAGCAGCTTAGCGGCTAGTCATAGCAATCAGCCCCAGCATTTT.

This clonotype was recorded many times. The chain combines TRBV19 with TRBJ2-7; D not certain. Between the trimmed V and J ends, which lost 10 bases and 1 base, there was a span of 14 bases. Germline loops: CDR1 LNHDA, CDR2 SQIVND (reference sequence). The CDR3 consists of 13 residues. The CDR3 bases are TGTGCCACCCGCCGGGCTAGATCCTACGAGCAGTACTTC. Translated: CATRRARSYEQYF.

This clonotype showed up many times. This chain connects TRBV25-1 to TRBJ2-7; 7 bases fit TRBD1. V lost 1 base to trimming and J lost 3 bases; unmatched junction nucleotides: 6. In germline, CDR1 is MGHDK, CDR2 SYGVNS. This CDR3 has 15 amino acids. CDR3: CASSEFETGLYEQYF. CDR3 nucleotide sequence: TGTGCCAGCAGTGAATTCGAGACAGGGCTCTACGAGCAGTACTTC.

The J gene is TRBJ2-7, the V gene TRBV28; unclear D gene. V lost 7 bases to trimming and J lost 3 bases, with 7 bases between them. There are 11 residues in the CDR3. Germline V CDR1 and CDR2: MDHEN, SYDVKM. This CDR3 is CASNTRYEQYF. DNA for the CDR3: TGTGCCAGCAATACCCGCTACGAGCAGTACTTC.

This clonotype was found many times. The genes are TRBV12-3 or TRBV12-4 and TRBJ1-1; 8 nucleotides match TRBD1. This CDR3 has 13 amino acids. V lost 5 bases and J lost 11; bases outside the gene matches: 10. The CDR3 spells CASSPQGALGAFF. The CDR3 DNA sequence: TGTGCCAGCAGTCCTCAGGGGGCCCTCGGGGCTTTCTTT.

This clonotype was found many times. The V and J genes are TRBV11-2 and TRBJ2-1; possibly TRBD2 for D (5 bases). The germline V gene encodes CDR1 SGHAT and CDR2 FQNNGV. V was clipped by 0 bases and J by 4 bases, with 10 bases between them. The CDR3 length is 15 residues. Here the CDR3 DNA reads TGTGCCAGCAGCTTAGAAAGCGGACCTTACAATGAGCAGTTCTTC. Translating gives CASSLESGPYNEQFF.

This sequence joins TRBV28 and TRBJ2-7, with D maybe TRBD2 (6 bases). The germline V gene encodes CDR1 MDHEN and CDR2 SYDVKM. V was shortened by 8 bases and J by 5 bases, with 10 bases between the two germline ends. The CDR3 covers 11 residues. CDR3 region: CASPSGDEQYF. The CDR3, as DNA: TGTGCCAGCCCCTCGGGAGACGAGCAGTACTTC.

This clonotype came up a few times. The genes are TRBV10-3 and TRBJ2-1; 9 positions agree with TRBD1. There are 14 residues in the CDR3. Germline values: CDR1 ENHRY, CDR2 SYGVKD. The V segment lost 7 bases and the J segment 2 bases; nucleotides outside the gene matches: 3. The CDR3 DNA sequence: TGTGCCATCATCTGGGACAGGGCCTACAATGAGCAGTTCTTC. As protein: CAIIWDRAYNEQFF.

The genes are TRBV27 and TRBJ2-1; 12 nucleotides match TRBD2. The length of the CDR3 is 18 residues. J was trimmed by 4 bases and V by 0 bases; bases with no gene match: 7. Per germline, CDR1 MNHEY and CDR2 SMNVEV (reference sequence). The CDR3 region is CASSLSSLAGGPYNEQFF. The CDR3 DNA reads TGTGCCAGCAGTTTATCAAGTCTAGCGGGAGGGCCTTACAATGAGCAGTTCTTC.

Many counts were recorded for this clonotype. The gene calls are TRBV27 and TRBJ2-2; 9 bases are shared with TRBD1. The CDR3 is made up of 16 amino acids. From germline, CDR1 is MNHEY and CDR2 SMNVEV (reference sequence). V lost 6 bases, J lost 4 bases, and 9 bases stayed unmatched. CDR3 sequence reads: CASSLTGQGTTGELFF. The CDR3 region has the DNA TGTGCCAGCAGCCTAACGGGACAGGGTACCACCGGGGAGCTGTTTTTT.

The rearrangement links TRBV20-1 to TRBJ2-5; 9 nucleotides line up with TRBD2. Germline trimming cut 3 bases from V and 0 bases from J; bases unmatched to any gene: 8. This CDR3 region has 16 residues. Germline CDR1 DFQATT, CDR2 SNEGSKA (reference sequence). The CDR3 spells CSASPASGIYQETQYF. The CDR3 nucleotides read TGCAGTGCTAGTCCGGCTAGCGGGATATACCAAGAGACCCAGTACTTC.

This clonotype was counted between two and nine times. V is TRBV6-2 or TRBV6-3 and J is TRBJ1-5; D not resolved. V was pared by 6 bases and J by 4 bases, with 13 bases between. This CDR3 comprises 14 residues. Germline assignment: CDR1 MNHEY and CDR2 SVGEGT. The CDR3 nucleotides are TGTGCCAGCAGAAACCCTTCTGCGAATCAGCCCCAGCATTTT. It specifies CASRNPSANQPQHF.

Ten or more counts support this clonotype. The gene calls are TRBV12-3 or TRBV12-4 and TRBJ2-3; unclear D gene. The CDR3 extends over 12 amino acids. Trimming removed 5 bases from V and 8 bases from J, with 11 bases in between. The CDR3 reads CASSVRLGTQYF. In DNA, the CDR3 is TGTGCCAGCAGTGTCCGTCTGGGTACGCAGTATTTT.

The table lists this clonotype with a few counts. The chain joins TRBV4-3 to TRBJ1-3; D gene unclear. Germline values: CDR1 LGHNA, CDR2 YSLEER. Trimming left V 0 bases short and J 1 base short, with 7 bases between. The CDR3 length is 15 residues. The CDR3 DNA reads as TGCGCCAGCAGCCAAGATTTGGGTTCTGGAAACACCATATATTTT. Its protein is CASSQDLGSGNTIYF.

This clonotype was seen only a few times. V is TRBV24-1 and J is TRBJ2-1, with 14 positions matching TRBD2. CDR3 size: 17 residues. CDR1 and CDR2 (germline): KGHDR, SFDVKD. V dropped 5 bases and J dropped 3; count of bases not matched to a gene: 5. The CDR3: CATSVTSGRVGYNEQFF. In DNA, the CDR3 is TGTGCCACCAGTGTGACTAGCGGGAGGGTTGGCTACAATGAGCAGTTCTTC.

Ten or more counts support this clonotype. The V and J genes are TRBV7-2 and TRBJ2-1; 9 nucleotides agree with TRBD2. The CDR3 sequence is 16 residues long. With V trimmed by 1 base and J by 10 bases, 11 bases remained unmatched. Germline CDR1 is SGHTA and CDR2 is FQGNSA. The CDR3 coding sequence is TGTGCCAGCAGCTTAGGGCCAGCGGGAGGCTCATTGGAGCAGTTCTTC. It translates to CASSLGPAGGSLEQFF.

This clonotype was recorded a few times. The chain couples TRBV7-2 to TRBJ2-2, with TRBD1 matching 7 bases. Germline V gene lookup returns CDR1 SGHTA and CDR2 FQGNSA. The junction had 4 bases not matched to a gene; V was cut back by 5 bases and J by 1 base. There are 15 residues in the CDR3. CDR3 sequence: CASSPGQLNTGELFF. The DNA for the CDR3 is TGTGCCAGCAGCCCGGGACAGTTGAACACCGGGGAGCTGTTTTTT. Variable domain in full (rest from reference TRBV7-2 and TRBJ2-2): GAGVSQSPSNKVTEKGKDVELRCDPISGHTALYWYRQSLGQGLEFLIYFQGNSAPDKSGLPSDRFSAERTGGSVSTLTIQRTQQEDSAVYLCASSPGQLNTGELFFGEGSRLTVL.

The V call is TRBV7-2, the J call TRBJ2-5; a possible D gene is TRBD1 (5 bases). CDR1 is SGHTA, CDR2 FQGNSA, per germline. V shed 5 bases and J shed 3 bases, with 13 bases lying between them. The CDR3 loop spans 14 amino acids. As DNA, the CDR3 is TGTGCCAGCAGCGCGCAGGGTGGGAAAGAGACCCAGTACTTC. Protein product: CASSAQGGKETQYF.

This clonotype was observed many times. The rearrangement uses TRBV20-1 and TRBJ2-5; a possible D gene is TRBD1 (6 bases). Trimming shortened V by 6 bases and J by 5 bases, and 19 bases separated the two germline ends. The V gene's germline CDR1 is DFQATT and CDR2 SNEGSKA (reference sequence). This CDR3 has 14 residues. The CDR3 sequence: CSAGPRTAWETQYF. The DNA of the CDR3 is TGCAGTGCCGGGCCAAGGACAGCATGGGAGACCCAGTACTTC.

This clonotype was detected only a few times. Germline is not matched at one junction end, which may reflect a read error. This chain uses TRBV7-8 with TRBJ2-7, with TRBD1 as a possible D gene (5 bases). The CDR3 length is 16 residues. Germline V gives CDR1 SGHVS, CDR2 FQNEAQ. CDR3 coding DNA: TGTGCCAGCAGCCGGATCTGGACACTCGAGAGCTACGAGCAGTCCTTC. It specifies CASSRIWTLESYEQSF.